The 13 T cell receptor beta chains below come from one sample, sequenced in a study of CD8 T cells in ankylosing spondylitis (dated 2017 in TCRdb). General conclusions and limits of the study: Blood from ankylosing spondylitis patients appeared to be characterized by a TCR beta motif made up of several highly homologous amino acid variants.

Antigen specificity for these receptors is unknown. The library was obtained by 5' RACE. TCRdb shows the sequencer as Illumina HiSeq 2500. TCRdb reprocessed the public reads (quality trimming at Q25 with fastp, clone calling with MiXCR) and kept in-frame beta chains. All rows with the same CDR3 protein become a single entry with the most common DNA and genes. This sample comprises about 540,000 distinct CDR3 sequences, roughly 13% of them detected only once. Of the sample, 6.8% is held by the ten largest clones. Sequenced: blood, either unsorted or a sorted T cell fraction (not recorded which). Every receptor here comes from a male donor with ankylosing spondylitis.

This clonotype occurred many times. The V and J genes are TRBV10-3 and TRBJ2-5; D is unresolved. V was clipped by 4 bases and J by 1 base, with 10 bases between them. This CDR3 spans 14 amino acids. The germline CDR1 and CDR2 sequences are ENHRY and SYGVKD. The CDR3 is CAISVLGFQETQYF. In DNA form, the CDR3 reads TGTGCCATCAGTGTTTTAGGATTCCAAGAGACCCAGTACTTC.

This clonotype is medium-sized within its sample. This chain uses TRBV20-1 with TRBJ1-6, with a tentative D call TRBD1 (6 bases). The CDR3 sequence is 14 residues long. Germline CDR1 DFQATT, CDR2 SNEGSKA (reference sequence). V was clipped by 3 bases and J by 8 bases, with 14 bases between them. The CDR3 nucleotides are TGCAGTGCTAGCCCGGGACAAACGGATTCACCCCTCCACTTT. It encodes CSASPGQTDSPLHF.

The gene calls are TRBV10-3 and TRBJ2-1; no reliable D call. From germline, CDR1 is ENHRY and CDR2 SYGVKD. With 0 bases removed from V and 1 base from J, the gap between germline ends came to 7 bases. This CDR3 is built from 15 residues. CDR3 amino acids: CAISESDESYNEQFF. DNA for the CDR3: TGTGCCATCAGTGAGTCTGACGAATCCTACAATGAGCAGTTCTTC.

This clonotype was counted only a few times. This sequence joins TRBV12-3 or TRBV12-4 and TRBJ2-5; D uncertain. V was cut by 2 bases and J by 5 bases, with 6 bases left in between. This CDR3 is built from 12 residues. CDR3 nucleotide sequence: TGTGCCAGCAGTTTATTTCGGGAGACCCAGTACTTC. Translated, it gives CASSLFRETQYF.

This clonotype was counted a few times. The chain uses TRBV18 and TRBJ2-1; 9 bases map to TRBD2. Per the germline V gene, CDR1 is KGHSH and CDR2 is LQKENI. The J segment lost 6 bases and the V segment lost 3 bases, leaving 9 bases of the junction unmatched. This CDR3 is built from 16 residues. This chain's CDR3 is CASSPITSGQGNEQFF. The CDR3 DNA reads TGTGCCAGCTCACCTATCACTAGCGGGCAGGGCAATGAGCAGTTCTTC.

The gene calls are TRBV5-6 and TRBJ2-2, with D perhaps given as TRBD1 or TRBD2 (5 bases each). Trimming cost V 4 bases and J 5 bases, with 18 bases left between them. The CDR3 extends over 16 amino acids. Germline CDR1 and CDR2: SGHDT and YYEEEE. The CDR3 DNA reads TGTGCCAGCAGCCCAGGACTTAACAGGATTACCGGGGAGCTGTTTTTT. Protein product: CASSPGLNRITGELFF.

The V gene is TRBV7-9, the J gene TRBJ1-1; D gene uncertain. This CDR3 is 15 amino acids long. Trimming left V 1 base short and J 3 bases short, with 12 bases between. CDR1 SEHNR and CDR2 FQNEAQ come from the germline V gene (reference sequence). DNA of the CDR3: TGTGCCAGCAGCTTAGGAGTCGCATCAGACACTGAAGCTTTCTTT. Protein: CASSLGVASDTEAFF.

This clonotype was seen a handful of times. The gene calls are TRBV3-1 and TRBJ2-1; 8 bases fit TRBD1. CDR1 is LGHDT and CDR2 is YNNKEL in the germline V gene (reference sequence). Trimming removed 3 bases from V and 3 bases from J; junction bases left unmatched: 1. This CDR3 contains 14 residues. The CDR3 spells CASSQDRVYNEQFF. The DNA of the CDR3 is TGTGCCAGCAGCCAGGACAGGGTCTACAATGAGCAGTTCTTC.

The rearrangement uses TRBV4-1 and TRBJ1-5; a possible D gene is TRBD1 (6 bases). Looked up from germline, CDR1 is MGHRA and CDR2 is YSYEKL. This CDR3 has 17 amino acids. The V end was cut by 1 base, the J end by 3 bases, with 16 bases between. CDR3 coding DNA: TGCGCCAGCAGCCAAGTTGCCCCTGGACAGATCAATCAGCCCCAGCATTTT. Protein: CASSQVAPGQINQPQHF.

The rearrangement uses TRBV5-6 and TRBJ1-2; 12 bases line up with TRBD1. Germline CDR1 is SGHDT and CDR2 is YYEEEE. This CDR3 has 14 amino acids. Germline trimming cut 8 bases from V and 8 bases from J; bases unmatched to any gene: 10. This chain's CDR3 is CASSVGQGAEGYTF. As DNA, the CDR3 is TGTGCCAGTTCCGTGGGACAGGGGGCCGAGGGCTACACCTTC.

This chain links TRBV5-5 with TRBJ2-4, with 13 positions matching TRBD2. Germline trimming cut 6 bases from V and 7 bases from J; bases unmatched to any gene: 7. Germline CDR1 and CDR2: SGHKS and YYEKEE (reference sequence). The CDR3 is made up of 15 amino acids. CDR3 protein: CASTSTSGRENIQYF. The CDR3 DNA reads as TGTGCCAGCACCTCCACTAGCGGGAGGGAGAACATTCAGTACTTC.

This clonotype was observed many times. The rearrangement uses TRBV7-7 and TRBJ2-5; the D gene is possibly TRBD2 (6 bases). CDR3 length equals 16 residues. The germline gives CDR1 SSHAT, CDR2 FNYEAQ (reference sequence). Trimming shortened V by 11 bases and J by 0 bases, and 22 bases separated the two germline ends. CDR3 DNA sequence: TGTGCCTCCTCGTTTTCTCGGGGAGGAGACCAAGAGACCCAGTACTTC. Residues: CASSFSRGGDQETQYF.

Remarks on this clonotype: This CDR3 is missing its conserved last phenylalanine or tryptophan, likely due to a read error. The limits of the CDR3 on the DNA are not certain, so only TCRdb's listed CDR3 is given. The chain carries TRBV3-1 and TRBJ1-1. Germline V gene sequence: CDR1 LGHDT, CDR2 YNNKEL (reference sequence). Inclusive of both ends, the CDR3 amounts to 15 amino acids. The CDR3: CASSQDWRPNESFLL.